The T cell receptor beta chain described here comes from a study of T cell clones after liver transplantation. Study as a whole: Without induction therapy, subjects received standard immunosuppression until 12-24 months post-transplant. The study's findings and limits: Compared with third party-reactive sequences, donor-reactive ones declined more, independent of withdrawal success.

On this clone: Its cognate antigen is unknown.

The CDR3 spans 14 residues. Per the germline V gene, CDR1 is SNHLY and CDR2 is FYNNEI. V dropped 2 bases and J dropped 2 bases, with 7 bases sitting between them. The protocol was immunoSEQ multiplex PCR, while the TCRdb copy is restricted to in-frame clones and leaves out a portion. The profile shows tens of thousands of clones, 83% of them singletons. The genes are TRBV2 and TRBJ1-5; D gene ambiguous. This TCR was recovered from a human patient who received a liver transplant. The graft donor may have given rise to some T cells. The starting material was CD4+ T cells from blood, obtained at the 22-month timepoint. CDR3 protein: CASSERAGNQPQHF. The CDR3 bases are TGTGCCAGCAGTGAACGGGCAGGCAATCAGCCCCAGCATTTT.